These 6 T cell receptor beta chains originate from one sample sequenced in a study of identical twins. TCRdb re-analysed the 5' RACE reads in MiXCR, keeping a single row per CDR3 protein. The data hold around 240,000 distinct CDR3 sequences, with roughly a tenth observed a single time. Specimen: memory T cells sorted from blood. The receptors shown here come from a man aged 50 to 60 in good health.

This clonotype was seen only a few times. The chain combines TRBV5-5 with TRBJ1-1; 7 positions agree with TRBD1. This CDR3 contains 16 residues. V trimming: 3 bases; J trimming: 1 base; junction bases outside the gene matches: 9. Germline-derived CDR1 and CDR2 are SGHKS and YYEKEE (reference sequence). The CDR3 DNA sequence: TGTGCCAGCAGCTACCGACAGGGACCGACGAACACTGAAGCTTTCTTT. Translating gives CASSYRQGPTNTEAFF.

This clonotype was seen many times. The gene calls are TRBV18 and TRBJ2-7; D may be TRBD1 (6 bases). This CDR3 comprises 15 residues. V lost 6 bases and J lost 1, with 16 bases in between. CDR1 KGHSH and CDR2 LQKENI come from the germline V gene. CDR3 nucleotides: TGTGCCAGCTCGCCAGGCAGCGGACAGTCCTACGAGCAGTACTTC. Its translation is CASSPGSGQSYEQYF.

This clonotype was recorded many times. This chain uses TRBV5-1 with TRBJ2-7; D gene unclear. The V gene lost 0 bases and the J gene lost 1 base, with 11 bases spanning the gap. The germline gives CDR1 SGHRS, CDR2 YFSETQ. The CDR3 length is 15 residues. The CDR3 loop is CASSLALGRSYEQYF. The CDR3 DNA follows: TGCGCCAGCAGCTTGGCCCTGGGCAGGTCCTACGAGCAGTACTTC.

This clonotype was seen ten or more times. The chain employs TRBV6-2 or TRBV6-3 and TRBJ2-1; TRBD1 aligns across 7 bases. The CDR3 sequence is 18 residues long. Trimming took 0 bases from V and 4 from J; bases not matched to a gene: 12. From germline, CDR1 is MNHEY and CDR2 SVGEGT. CDR3 DNA: TGTGCCAGCAGTTACTCGATAAAGGGGACAGCGGTTTACAATGAGCAGTTCTTC. Its translation: CASSYSIKGTAVYNEQFF.

This chain joins TRBV29-1 and TRBJ2-7; D possibly uses TRBD1 or TRBD2 (6 bases each). This CDR3 comprises 12 residues. CDR1 and CDR2 (germline): SQVTM, ANQGSEA. Trimming removed 6 bases at V and 2 bases at J, with 11 bases between. In DNA form, the CDR3 reads TGCAGCGTCCTTAGGGGGGCCTACGAGCAGTACTTC. Its protein is CSVLRGAYEQYF.

This clonotype was recorded many times. This chain uses TRBV5-1 with TRBJ2-2; D is unresolved. Deletions cut 3 bases from V and 8 bases from J, with 5 bases between. The CDR3 consists of 11 residues. CDR1 is SGHRS, CDR2 YFSETQ, per germline. DNA of the CDR3: TGCGCCAGCAGCTCGCTGGGGGAGCTGTTTTTT. Translated: CASSSLGELFF. The complete variable domain, with remaining parts taken from reference TRBV5-1 and TRBJ2-2, reads KAGVTQTPRYLIKTRGQQVTLSCSPISGHRSVSWYQQTPGQGLQFLFEYFSETQRNKGNFPGRFSGRQFSNSRSEMNVSTLELGDSALYLCASSSLGELFFGEGSRLTVL.